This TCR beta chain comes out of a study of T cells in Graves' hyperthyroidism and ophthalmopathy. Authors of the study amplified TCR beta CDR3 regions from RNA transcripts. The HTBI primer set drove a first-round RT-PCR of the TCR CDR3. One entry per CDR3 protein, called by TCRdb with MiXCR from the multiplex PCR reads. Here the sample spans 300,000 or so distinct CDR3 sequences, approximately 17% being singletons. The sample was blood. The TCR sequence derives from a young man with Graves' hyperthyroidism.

The DNA of the CDR3 is TGTGCCAGCAGCTTAAGCGGACAACCAAGGAAAAACATTCAGTACTTC. Protein product: CASSLSGQPRKNIQYF. The chain has TRBV11-3 and TRBJ2-4; D may be TRBD1 or TRBD2 (5 bases each). V gave up 2 bases and J gave up 4 bases, with 15 bases separating them. The CDR3 has 16 amino acids. Germline assignment: CDR1 SGHNT and CDR2 YENEEA.